These T cell receptor beta chains were read from a single sample in a study of blood T cell repertoires in COVID-19. TCRdb keeps only in-frame clones here, not all; method: immunoSEQ multiplex PCR. The sample lists 350,000 to 450,000 clones, 70% to 90% occurring once. The sequenced sample consisted of peripheral blood. The receptor source for this set is a human donor in a cohort sampled during active COVID-19. The CDR3 runs from the conserved cysteine through the conserved F or W. D genes are given only for firm matches. Where a row states a size, it is once, few, many or the class of an expanded clone; other rows omit it.

clone_size,v_call,d_call,j_call,cdr3_nt,cdr3_aa
.,TRBV4-1,TRBD2,TRBJ2-3,TGCGCCAGCAGCCAGCGACTAGCGGGAGAATCAGATACGCAGTATTTT,CASSQRLAGESDTQYF
.,TRBV6-2/TRBV6-3,TRBD2,TRBJ2-7,TGTGCCAGCAGTGTGCGGGGGGGCCTTTACGAGCAGTACTTC,CASSVRGGLYEQYF
.,TRBV10-2,.,TRBJ1-4,TGCGCCAGCAGTGAGTGGCCCCGTATCAGTGAAAAACTGTTTTTT,CASSEWPRISEKLFF
once,TRBV5-1,.,TRBJ1-3,TGCGCCAGCAGCCTGGATGGGGGGGACATCGCGAGCTCTGGAAACACCATATATTTT,CASSLDGGDIASSGNTIYF
.,TRBV20-1,.,TRBJ1-1,TGCAGTGCTAGAGGGGGCAGGGAAGCTTTCTTT,CSARGGREAFF
.,TRBV28,.,TRBJ1-1,TGTGCCAGCAGGTCCTACACTGAAGCTTTCTTT,CASRSYTEAFF
.,TRBV30,.,TRBJ2-2,TGTGCCTGGGAAACAGGGTTCACCGGGGAGCTGTTTTTT,CAWETGFTGELFF
.,TRBV19,TRBD1,TRBJ1-5,TGTGCCAGTAGTATAGGAGGGGGCGCGTCCGGATGGCATTTT,CASSIGGGASGWHF
.,TRBV7-6,TRBD2,TRBJ2-7,TGTGCCAGCAGCTTTGAGAGCGGGACCTCCTACGAGCAGTACTTC,CASSFESGTSYEQYF
.,TRBV29-1,TRBD1,TRBJ1-1,TGCAGCGTGGGGGACAGGGGGACTGAAGCTTTCTTT,CSVGDRGTEAFF
.,TRBV5-5,TRBD1,TRBJ1-1,TGTGCCAGCAGCTCGGGACAGGCGATCACGAACACTGAAGCTTTCTTT,CASSSGQAITNTEAFF
.,TRBV5-1,.,TRBJ2-2,TGCGCCAGCCTCTCGGGGAACACCGGGGAGCTGTTTTTT,CASLSGNTGELFF
.,TRBV9,TRBD2,TRBJ2-1,TGTGCCAGCAGCGTAGACATTAGCGGGAGGGTATATGAGCAGTTCTTC,CASSVDISGRVYEQFF
.,TRBV9,.,TRBJ2-1,TGTGCCAGCAGCGTGCTAACAGGGTGGTACGGTGATGAGCAGTTCTTC,CASSVLTGWYGDEQFF
.,TRBV7-6,.,TRBJ2-5,TGTGCCAGCAGCTCAGACACACTAGAAACCCAGTACTTC,CASSSDTLETQYF
few,TRBV3-1/TRBV3-2,.,TRBJ1-2,TGTGCCAGCAGCCATTCGACAGGAAACTATGGCTACACCTTC,CASSHSTGNYGYTF
.,TRBV11-2,.,TRBJ1-1,TGTGCCAGCAGCCTAAACGGTTTCGAAGCTTTCTTT,CASSLNGFEAFF
.,TRBV24-1,TRBD2,TRBJ2-1,TGTGCCACCAGTGGTGGACTAGCGGGAGGTCTGGGTGAGCAGTTCTTC,CATSGGLAGGLGEQFF
once,TRBV10-1,TRBD1,TRBJ2-3,TGCGCCAGCAGTGGGGACAGGGGGAACTCAGATACGCAGTATTTT,CASSGDRGNSDTQYF
.,TRBV9,.,TRBJ2-7,TGTGCCAGCAGCGCCCGAATTGGACAGCCGCCTTACTTC,CASSARIGQPPYF
.,TRBV15,.,TRBJ1-2,TGTGCCACCAGCAGAGAGGCAGGGGGCTACACCTTC,CATSREAGGYTF
few,TRBV10-3,.,TRBJ1-3,TGTGCCATCGGTTCCACAGGCCGTTCCTCTGGAAACACCATATATTTT,CAIGSTGRSSGNTIYF
.,TRBV7-3,.,TRBJ2-7,TGTGCCAGCAGGCCCAAGGCGACAGGTATTTTCGACGAGCAGTACTTC,CASRPKATGIFDEQYF
.,TRBV10-3,.,TRBJ2-7,TGTGCCATCAGTGAGTCGAGTCGTCAGGGCTACGAGCAGTACTTC,CAISESSRQGYEQYF
.,TRBV5-6,TRBD1,TRBJ2-1,TGTGCCAGCAGCGCGGACAGGGCCCCTAGACATGAGCAGTTCTTC,CASSADRAPRHEQFF
.,TRBV5-1,.,TRBJ1-3,TGCGCCAGTAAGGTGGAGAACTCTGGAAACACCATATATTTT,CASKVENSGNTIYF